The 32 T cell receptor beta chains in this list originate from one sample, sequenced in a study listed by TCRdb under 2016. To prepare the library, RT-PCR was applied. TCRdb names Illumina MiSeq as the instrument used. TCRdb passed the public sequencing reads through fastp at Q25 and MiXCR, retaining productive beta sequences. Identical CDR3 protein sequences are pooled into one entry, listed with their most common genes and DNA. The sample table lists about 680,000 distinct CDR3 sequences, approximately 15% of them with a count of one. Of the sample, roughly 3.6% falls within the top ten clones. The sample consisted of memory CD4+ T cells from blood. The receptors were gathered from a female donor in good health, serving as a healthy control.

This clonotype came up many times. The junction differs from germline at one of its ends, possibly a read error. CDR3 nucleotide sequence: TGCGCCAGCAGCTTGGCCGGAGCCTACAATGAGCAGTTCTTC. Translating it yields CASSLAGAYNEQFF. This chain joins TRBV7-2 and TRBJ2-1; D unclear. Germline CDR1 and CDR2: SGHTA and FQGNSA. This CDR3 is built from 14 residues.

Remarks on this clonotype: A much larger clone lies a single base off, so this may be a read error. The chain joins TRBV6-5 to TRBJ2-3, with 9 bases fitting TRBD1. This CDR3 comprises 15 residues. CDR1 and CDR2 from the germline V gene are MNHEY and SVGAGI. CDR3: CASSWTGEITNTQYF. CDR3 in DNA: TGTGCCAGCAGTTGGACAGGGGAGATCACAAATACGCAGTATTTT.

This clonotype came up a few times. J is TRBJ1-2 and V is TRBV2, with D unresolved. V lost 4 bases, J lost 6 bases, and 12 bases lay in between. Germline V gives CDR1 SNHLY, CDR2 FYNNEI. This CDR3 spans 13 amino acids. For the CDR3, the DNA is TGTGCCAGCAGTGTTGGTTCTTACAATGGCTACACCTTC. It translates to CASSVGSYNGYTF.

In this sample, this clonotype turned up a few times. The V gene is TRBV6-5, the J gene TRBJ1-1; a weak D match, TRBD1 (5 bases). The CDR3 runs 13 residues. Germline assignment: CDR1 MNHEY and CDR2 SVGAGI. V was pared by 10 bases and J by 1 base, with 13 bases between. This chain's CDR3 is CATFPGGNTEAFF. As DNA, the CDR3 is TGTGCCACGTTCCCGGGGGGGAACACTGAAGCTTTCTTT.

The V and J genes are TRBV5-1 and TRBJ2-7, with 9 bases that match TRBD1. The germline V gene has CDR1 SGHRS and CDR2 YFSETQ. V gave up 3 bases and J gave up 3 bases; unmatched junction bases: 10. CDR3 length: 16 residues. CDR3 sequence: CASSSTGGSTFYEQYF. In DNA, the CDR3 is TGCGCCAGCAGCTCAACAGGGGGCAGTACCTTCTACGAGCAGTACTTC. The variable domain in full, completed from reference TRBV5-1 and TRBJ2-7, reads KAGVTQTPRYLIKTRGQQVTLSCSPISGHRSVSWYQQTPGQGLQFLFEYFSETQRNKGNFPGRFSGRQFSNSRSEMNVSTLELGDSALYLCASSSTGGSTFYEQYFGPGTRLTVT.

This clonotype was seen only a few times. This chain connects TRBV6-1 to TRBJ1-1; D might be TRBD1 (5 bases). Germline V gene sequence: CDR1 MNHNS, CDR2 SASEGT. This CDR3 has 14 amino acids. Trimming left V 5 bases short and J 3 bases short, with 13 bases between. The CDR3 DNA sequence: TGTGCCAGCAGTCGACAGTTTGGGGACACTGAAGCTTTCTTT. Translation gives CASSRQFGDTEAFF.

The CDR3 bases are TGTGCCAGCAGCTTAAATCGAGTTGACGAGCAGTACTTC. Translation: CASSLNRVDEQYF. This chain uses TRBV7-2 with TRBJ2-7; D not certain. The CDR3 spans 13 residues. Deletions cut 2 bases from V and 5 bases from J, with 10 bases between. Germline loops: CDR1 SGHTA, CDR2 FQGNSA. The variable domain in full, with the rest retrieved from reference TRBV7-2 and TRBJ2-7, is GAGVSQSPSNKVTEKGKDVELRCDPISGHTALYWYRQSLGQGLEFLIYFQGNSAPDKSGLPSDRFSAERTGGSVSTLTIQRTQQEDSAVYLCASSLNRVDEQYFGPGTRLTVT.

In this sample, this clonotype turned up once. V gene TRBV3-1 combines with J gene TRBJ2-1; D is possibly TRBD1 or TRBD2 (5 bases each). Looked up from germline, CDR1 is LGHDT and CDR2 is YNNKEL (reference sequence). Deletions cut 1 base from V and 9 bases from J, with 10 bases between. The CDR3 is 13 amino acids. The CDR3: CASSQVQGAEQFF. CDR3 in DNA: TGTGCCAGCAGCCAAGTGCAGGGAGCTGAGCAGTTCTTC.

This chain links TRBV6-6 with TRBJ2-3; TRBD2 is a possible D gene (6 bases). Trimming cost V 2 bases and J 1 base, with 13 bases left between them. Germline CDR1 is MNHNY and CDR2 is SVGAGI (reference sequence). The CDR3 covers 16 residues. The chain's CDR3 is CASSYGVGGGTDTQYF. In DNA form, the CDR3 reads TGTGCCAGCAGTTACGGGGTGGGAGGCGGCACAGATACGCAGTATTTT.

The V call is TRBV9, the J call TRBJ2-3, with a weak D call TRBD2 (5 bases). Trimming took 1 base from V and 4 from J, leaving 10 bases between them. The CDR3 is made up of 14 amino acids. Per the germline V gene, CDR1 is SGDLS and CDR2 is YYNGEE. The CDR3 nucleotides read TGTGCCAGCAGCGTACGAGCTAGCCCAGATACGCAGTATTTT. Translating gives CASSVRASPDTQYF.

This chain links TRBV6-1 with TRBJ2-2; D possibly matches TRBD1 or TRBD2 (6 bases each). CDR3 length: 15 residues. V was trimmed by 8 bases and J by 2 bases, leaving 15 bases between them. Germline V gene data show CDR1 as MNHNS and CDR2 as SASEGT. The CDR3: CASRRGAANTGELFF. The CDR3 coding sequence is TGTGCCAGCCGAAGGGGGGCCGCCAACACCGGGGAGCTGTTTTTT.

This clonotype was found once. The genes are TRBV7-9 and TRBJ1-4; TRBD1 might be the D (5 bases). The CDR3 is 12 amino acids. Looked up from germline, CDR1 is SEHNR and CDR2 is FQNEAQ (reference sequence). The V gene lost 8 bases and the J gene lost 8 bases, with 12 bases spanning the gap. In DNA, the CDR3 is TGTGCCAGCGCCCGGGACTACGAAAAACTGTTTTTT. It specifies CASARDYEKLFF.

There are a few counts of this clonotype. The chain joins TRBV10-3 to TRBJ1-1; 7 bases map to TRBD1. The CDR3 totals 14 residues. Trimming took 8 bases from V and 6 from J; bases not matched to a gene: 12. Germline lookup yields CDR1 ENHRY and CDR2 SYGVKD. The CDR3 bases are TGTGCCATCGCCGCTCAACAGGGGATGTCTGAAGCTTTCTTT. As protein: CAIAAQQGMSEAFF.

This clonotype was seen a few times. The chain combines TRBV20-1 with TRBJ1-5, with 8 bases aligning to TRBD1. V lost 6 bases, J lost 3 bases, and 10 bases stayed unmatched. Germline V lookup: CDR1 DFQATT, CDR2 SNEGSKA (reference sequence). The length of the CDR3 is 15 residues. The CDR3: CSASRTGYPNQPQHF. The DNA of the CDR3 is TGCAGTGCGAGTAGGACAGGGTATCCCAATCAGCCCCAGCATTTT.

The table lists this clonotype with many counts. The genes are TRBV20-1 and TRBJ1-5; D not certain. Germline CDR1 and CDR2: DFQATT and SNEGSKA (reference sequence). CDR3 length: 11 amino acids. V lost 3 bases and J lost 5, with 5 bases in between. The CDR3 is CSASEDQPQHF. As DNA, the CDR3 is TGCAGTGCTAGTGAGGATCAGCCCCAGCATTTT.

The J gene is TRBJ1-6, the V gene TRBV10-3; D gene unclear. The CDR3 consists of 13 residues. V was shortened by 4 bases and J by 7 bases, with 8 bases between the two germline ends. Germline V gives CDR1 ENHRY, CDR2 SYGVKD. CDR3 sequence: CAISADTNSPLHF. For the CDR3, the DNA is TGTGCCATCAGTGCCGACACGAATTCACCCCTCCACTTT.

The V call is TRBV7-3, the J call TRBJ1-2, with 10 positions matching TRBD1. Germline lookup yields CDR1 SGHTA and CDR2 FQGTGA. Trimming took 4 bases from V and 8 from J; bases not matched to a gene: 10. The CDR3 contains 15 residues. CDR3 in amino acids: CASSSTGGSSRGYTF. Here the CDR3 DNA reads TGTGCCAGCAGCTCGACAGGGGGCTCGTCGAGGGGCTACACCTTC.

This clonotype was detected only a few times. This chain uses TRBV27 with TRBJ1-6, with 7 bases identical to TRBD1. The germline V gene has CDR1 MNHEY and CDR2 SMNVEV (reference sequence). This CDR3 region has 15 residues. V lost 5 bases, J lost 7 bases, and 8 bases stayed unmatched. The CDR3 protein is CASSPQGWQNSPLHF. CDR3 nucleotides: TGTGCCAGCAGTCCACAGGGGTGGCAAAATTCACCCCTCCACTTT.

This clonotype was seen a few times. The chain has TRBV27 and TRBJ1-5; the match to TRBD1 covers 11 bases. Germline V CDR1 and CDR2: MNHEY, SMNVEV (reference sequence). There are 18 residues in the CDR3. Germline trimming cut 1 base from V and 5 bases from J; bases unmatched to any gene: 10. The CDR3 loop reads CASSLWTGGDIGDQPQHF. The CDR3 bases are TGTGCCAGCAGTTTATGGACAGGGGGCGATATTGGCGATCAGCCCCAGCATTTT.

In its sample, this clonotype was seen many times. The V gene is TRBV10-3, the J gene TRBJ2-1; TRBD2 might be the D (6 bases). Trimming shortened V by 5 bases and J by 8 bases, and 10 bases separated the two germline ends. The CDR3 sequence is 12 residues long. CDR1 and CDR2 from the germline V gene are ENHRY and SYGVKD. As DNA, the CDR3 is TGTGCCATCAGTCCTAGCGAGGATGAGCAGTTCTTC. Translating gives CAISPSEDEQFF.

The J gene is TRBJ2-2, the V gene TRBV5-6, with D uncertain. Germline loops: CDR1 SGHDT, CDR2 YYEEEE. This CDR3 spans 16 amino acids. The germline V and J ends were trimmed by 0 bases and 4 bases, with 13 bases remaining between them. The CDR3 loop is CASSLGMVAVTGELFF. The DNA of the CDR3 is TGTGCCAGCAGCTTGGGGATGGTCGCGGTCACCGGGGAGCTGTTTTTT.

This clonotype was found a few times. The V gene is TRBV27, the J gene TRBJ1-6, with TRBD1 matching over 9 bases. The germline V gene has CDR1 MNHEY and CDR2 SMNVEV (reference sequence). V lost 5 bases, J lost 0 bases, and 14 bases stayed unmatched. This CDR3 contains 20 residues. The CDR3 DNA follows: TGTGCCAGCAGTACCTTGGGACAGGGTGAAGGGGGCTCCTATAATTCACCCCTCCACTTT. As protein: CASSTLGQGEGGSYNSPLHF.

This clonotype was seen at least ten times. The chain has TRBV29-1 and TRBJ1-3; 7 positions match TRBD1. J lost 4 bases, V lost 6 bases, and 9 bases had no gene match. Looked up from germline, CDR1 is SQVTM and CDR2 is ANQGSEA. The CDR3 contains 14 residues. CDR3 coding DNA: TGCAGCGTCCACGGGACAGTAGGCGGAAACACCATATATTTT. It encodes CSVHGTVGGNTIYF.

This clonotype was recorded many times. The V and J genes are TRBV6-5 and TRBJ1-2, with D unresolved. Between the trimmed V and J ends, which lost 0 bases and 0 bases, there was a span of 8 bases. The CDR3 consists of 15 residues. Germline assignment: CDR1 MNHEY and CDR2 SVGAGI. DNA for the CDR3: TGTGCCAGCAGTTACTCGGGGTTACCTAACTATGGCTACACCTTC. Translation: CASSYSGLPNYGYTF.

The chain employs TRBV6-5 and TRBJ2-7; D is tentatively TRBD1 or TRBD2 (5 bases each). Germline CDR1 and CDR2: MNHEY and SVGAGI. The CDR3 runs 15 residues. Trimming removed 2 bases at V and 3 bases at J, with 14 bases between. The CDR3: CASSYREGANYEQYF. In nucleotides, the CDR3 is TGTGCCAGCAGTTACCGGGAAGGGGCAAACTACGAGCAGTACTTC.

The chain has TRBV24-1 and TRBJ1-5; the match to TRBD1 covers 7 bases. With 4 bases clipped from V and 7 bases from J, the junction kept 9 bases outside the gene matches. This CDR3 comprises 15 residues. Per germline, CDR1 KGHDR and CDR2 SFDVKD. CDR3 nucleotide sequence: TGTGCCACCAGTGACGCGGGGACAGTGGGACAGCCCCAGCATTTT. Its protein product is CATSDAGTVGQPQHF.

In its sample, this clonotype was seen a few times. V and J are TRBV4-2 and TRBJ2-2, with TRBD2 matching 15 bases. Germline V lookup: CDR1 LGHNA, CDR2 YNFKEQ. With V trimmed by 4 bases and J by 10 bases, 10 bases remained unmatched. The CDR3 is made up of 17 amino acids. For the CDR3, the DNA is TGTGCCAGCAGCCGCTCGGGACTAGCGGGGGGAGCGGAGGAGCTGTTTTTT. This translates into CASSRSGLAGGAEELFF.

This clonotype was counted at least ten times. The chain has TRBV6-5 and TRBJ2-1, with TRBD1 matching over 7 bases. V gave up 0 bases and J gave up 2 bases; unmatched junction bases: 4. Germline V gene lookup returns CDR1 MNHEY and CDR2 SVGAGI. The CDR3 runs to 16 residues. The CDR3 reads CASSYSPQGAYNEQFF. The CDR3 nucleotides read TGTGCCAGCAGTTACTCACCCCAGGGGGCCTACAATGAGCAGTTCTTC.

The chain uses TRBV20-1 and TRBJ2-5; the match to TRBD2 covers 8 bases. CDR3 length: 15 amino acids. Per germline, CDR1 DFQATT and CDR2 SNEGSKA (reference sequence). The DNA of the CDR3 is TGCAGCGCCCCTGGGGCGGGAGGTTACCAAGAGACCCAGTACTTC. Translation: CSAPGAGGYQETQYF.

This clonotype was recorded at least ten times. The rearrangement joins TRBV12-3 or TRBV12-4 to TRBJ2-5, with D perhaps assigned TRBD1 or TRBD2 (5 bases each). CDR3 length: 15 amino acids. V was cut by 6 bases and J by 5 bases, with 19 bases left in between. CDR3 nucleotides: TGTGCCAGCAGCCCCGGGACCCAAGGCGGGGAGACCCAGTACTTC. Translating gives CASSPGTQGGETQYF.

This clonotype has only a few counts. V and J are TRBV29-1 and TRBJ1-2; the D is unclear. The V and J ends lost 4 bases and 1 base respectively, with 19 bases between them. In germline, CDR1 is SQVTM, CDR2 ANQGSEA. This CDR3 spans 16 amino acids. CDR3 in DNA: TGCAGCGTTGTAGTGGAAGGAAGGCCATATAACTATGGCTACACCTTC. Encoded protein: CSVVVEGRPYNYGYTF.

The chain carries TRBV12-3 or TRBV12-4 and TRBJ2-5, with 7 nucleotides matching TRBD1. This CDR3 has 14 amino acids. The junction had 4 bases not matched to a gene; V was cut back by 1 base and J by 5 bases. The CDR3 DNA sequence: TGTGCCAGCAGTTTAGGGCGAGGGGGCGAGACCCAGTACTTC. This sequence encodes CASSLGRGGETQYF.